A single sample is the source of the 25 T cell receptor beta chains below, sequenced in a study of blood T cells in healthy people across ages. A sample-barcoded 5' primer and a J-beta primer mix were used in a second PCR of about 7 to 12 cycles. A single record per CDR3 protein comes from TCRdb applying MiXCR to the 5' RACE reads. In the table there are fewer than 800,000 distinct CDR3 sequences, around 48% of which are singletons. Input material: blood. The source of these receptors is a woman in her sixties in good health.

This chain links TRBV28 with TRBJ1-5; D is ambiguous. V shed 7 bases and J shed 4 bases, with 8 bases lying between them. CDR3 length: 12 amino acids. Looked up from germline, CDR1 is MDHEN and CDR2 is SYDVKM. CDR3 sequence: CASKVLNQPQHF. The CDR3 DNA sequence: TGTGCCAGCAAAGTCCTAAATCAGCCCCAGCATTTT.

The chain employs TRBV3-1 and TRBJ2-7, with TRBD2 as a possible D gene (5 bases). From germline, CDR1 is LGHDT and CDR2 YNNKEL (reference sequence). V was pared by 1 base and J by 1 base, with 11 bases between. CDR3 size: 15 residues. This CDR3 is CASSQGITSSYEQYF. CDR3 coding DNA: TGTGCCAGCAGCCAAGGAATTACTAGTTCCTACGAGCAGTACTTC.

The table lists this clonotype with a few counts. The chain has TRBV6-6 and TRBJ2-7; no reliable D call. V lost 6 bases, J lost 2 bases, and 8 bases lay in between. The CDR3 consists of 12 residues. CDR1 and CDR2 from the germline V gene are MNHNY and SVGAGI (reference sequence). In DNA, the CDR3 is TGTGCCAGCAGCGGCGGAACCTACGAGCAGTACTTC. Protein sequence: CASSGGTYEQYF.

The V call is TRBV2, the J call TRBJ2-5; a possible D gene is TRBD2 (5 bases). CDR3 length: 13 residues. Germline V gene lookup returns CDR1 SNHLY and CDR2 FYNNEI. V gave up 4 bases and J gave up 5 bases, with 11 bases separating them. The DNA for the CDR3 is TGTGCCAGCAGTGTTTCTAGCCGTGAGACCCAGTACTTC. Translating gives CASSVSSRETQYF.

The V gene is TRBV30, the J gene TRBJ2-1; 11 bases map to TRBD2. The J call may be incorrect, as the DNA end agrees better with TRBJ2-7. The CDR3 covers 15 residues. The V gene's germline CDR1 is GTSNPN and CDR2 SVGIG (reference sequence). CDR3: CAWTSGTSGYNEQYF. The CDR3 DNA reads TGTGCCTGGACCTCGGGGACTAGCGGCTACAATGAGCAGTACTTC.

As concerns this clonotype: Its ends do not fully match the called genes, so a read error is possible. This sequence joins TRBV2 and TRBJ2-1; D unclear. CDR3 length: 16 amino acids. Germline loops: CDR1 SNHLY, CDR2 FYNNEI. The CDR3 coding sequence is TGTGTCAGCAGTGATATGGGGTTAGCAGGAGTTAATGAGCAGTTCTTC. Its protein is CVSSDMGLAGVNEQFF.

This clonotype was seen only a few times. CDR3 in amino acids: CSARPRQLDSGKQINSYNEQFF. CDR3 DNA sequence: TGCAGTGCTCGACCGAGGCAATTGGATTCAGGCAAACAGATAAACTCCTACAATGAGCAGTTCTTC. The V gene is TRBV20-1, the J gene TRBJ2-1, with D unresolved. The V gene lost 5 bases and the J gene lost 0 bases, with 35 bases spanning the gap. Looked up from germline, CDR1 is DFQATT and CDR2 is SNEGSKA (reference sequence). The CDR3 is 22 amino acids.

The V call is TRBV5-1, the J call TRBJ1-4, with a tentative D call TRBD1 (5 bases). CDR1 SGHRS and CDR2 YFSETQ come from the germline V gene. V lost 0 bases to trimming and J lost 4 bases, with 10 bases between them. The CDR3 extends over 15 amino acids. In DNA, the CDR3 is TGCGCCAGCAGCTTGGCCGGGGGGAATAATGAAAAACTGTTTTTT. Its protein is CASSLAGGNNEKLFF.

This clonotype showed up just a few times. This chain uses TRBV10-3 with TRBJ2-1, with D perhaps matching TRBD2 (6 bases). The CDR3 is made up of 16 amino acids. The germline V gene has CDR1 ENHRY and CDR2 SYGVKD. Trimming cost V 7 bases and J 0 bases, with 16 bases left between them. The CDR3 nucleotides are TGTGCCATCAAAGACAGATCCGGGAGCTCCTACAATGAGCAGTTCTTC. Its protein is CAIKDRSGSSYNEQFF.

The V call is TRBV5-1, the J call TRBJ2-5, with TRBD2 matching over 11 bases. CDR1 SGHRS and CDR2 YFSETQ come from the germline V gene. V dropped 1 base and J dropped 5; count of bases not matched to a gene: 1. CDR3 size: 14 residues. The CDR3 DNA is TGCGCCAGCAGCTTGACTAGCGGGAGTGAGACCCAGTACTTC. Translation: CASSLTSGSETQYF. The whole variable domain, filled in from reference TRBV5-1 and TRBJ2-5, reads KAGVTQTPRYLIKTRGQQVTLSCSPISGHRSVSWYQQTPGQGLQFLFEYFSETQRNKGNFPGRFSGRQFSNSRSEMNVSTLELGDSALYLCASSLTSGSETQYFGPGTRLLVL.

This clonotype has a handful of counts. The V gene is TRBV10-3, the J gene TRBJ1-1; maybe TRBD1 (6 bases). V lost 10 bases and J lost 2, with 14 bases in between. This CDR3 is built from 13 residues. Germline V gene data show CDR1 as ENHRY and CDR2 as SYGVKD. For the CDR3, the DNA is TGTGCCACCCAAGGACAGACCAACACTGAAGCTTTCTTT. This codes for CATQGQTNTEAFF.

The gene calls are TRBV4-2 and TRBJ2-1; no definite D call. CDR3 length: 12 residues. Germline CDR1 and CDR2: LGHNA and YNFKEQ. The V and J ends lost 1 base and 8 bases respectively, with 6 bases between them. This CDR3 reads CASSQGKDEQFF. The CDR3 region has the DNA TGTGCCAGCAGCCAAGGAAAGGATGAGCAGTTCTTC.

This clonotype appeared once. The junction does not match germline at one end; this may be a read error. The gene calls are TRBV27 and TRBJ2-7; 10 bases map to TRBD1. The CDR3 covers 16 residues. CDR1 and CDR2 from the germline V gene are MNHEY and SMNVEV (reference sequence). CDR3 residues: CACSPTQGQGIYEQYF. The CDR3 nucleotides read TGTGCCTGCAGTCCCACCCAGGGACAGGGGATCTACGAGCAGTACTTC.

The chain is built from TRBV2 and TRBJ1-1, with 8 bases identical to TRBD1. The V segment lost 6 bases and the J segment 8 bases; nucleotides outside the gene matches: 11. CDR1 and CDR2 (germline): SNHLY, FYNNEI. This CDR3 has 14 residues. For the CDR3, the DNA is TGTGCCAGCAGGGGACAGGCCGGGGGCACGGAAGCTTTCTTT. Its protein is CASRGQAGGTEAFF.

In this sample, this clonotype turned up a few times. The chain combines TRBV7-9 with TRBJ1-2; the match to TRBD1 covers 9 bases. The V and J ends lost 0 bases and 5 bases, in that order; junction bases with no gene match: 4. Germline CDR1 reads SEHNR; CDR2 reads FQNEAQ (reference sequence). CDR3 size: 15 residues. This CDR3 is CASSLAAGTGYGYTF. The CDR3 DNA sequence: TGTGCCAGCAGCTTAGCTGCCGGGACAGGGTATGGCTACACCTTC.

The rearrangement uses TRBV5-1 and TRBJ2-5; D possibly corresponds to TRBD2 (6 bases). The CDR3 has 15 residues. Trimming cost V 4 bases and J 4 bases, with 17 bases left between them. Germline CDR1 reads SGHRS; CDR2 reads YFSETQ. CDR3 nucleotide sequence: TGCGCCAGCAGCCCAGGTGGAGGGTTAGGAGAGACCCAGTACTTC. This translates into CASSPGGGLGETQYF. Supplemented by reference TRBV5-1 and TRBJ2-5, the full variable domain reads KAGVTQTPRYLIKTRGQQVTLSCSPISGHRSVSWYQQTPGQGLQFLFEYFSETQRNKGNFPGRFSGRQFSNSRSEMNVSTLELGDSALYLCASSPGGGLGETQYFGPGTRLLVL.

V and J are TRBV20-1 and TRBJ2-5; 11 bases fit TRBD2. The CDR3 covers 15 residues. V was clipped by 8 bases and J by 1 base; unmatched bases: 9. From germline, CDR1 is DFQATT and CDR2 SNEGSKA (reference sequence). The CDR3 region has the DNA TGCAGTACTACCGGGACTAGCGGATCCCAAGAGACCCAGTACTTC. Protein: CSTTGTSGSQETQYF.

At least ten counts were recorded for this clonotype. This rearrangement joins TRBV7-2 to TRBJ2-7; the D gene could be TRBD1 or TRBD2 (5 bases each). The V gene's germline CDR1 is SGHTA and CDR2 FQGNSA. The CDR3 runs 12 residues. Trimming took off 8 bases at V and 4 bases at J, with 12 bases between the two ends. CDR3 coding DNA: TGTGCCAGCGGGGACCCATCTTACGAGCAGTACTTC. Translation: CASGDPSYEQYF.

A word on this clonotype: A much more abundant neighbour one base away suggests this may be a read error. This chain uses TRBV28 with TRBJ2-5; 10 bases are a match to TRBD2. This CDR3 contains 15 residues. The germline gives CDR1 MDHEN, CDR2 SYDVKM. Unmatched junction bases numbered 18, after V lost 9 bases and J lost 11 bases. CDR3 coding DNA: TGTGCCAGTCAGCGTAGCGGGAGGAATAACAATGAGCAGTACTTC. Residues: CASQRSGRNNNEQYF.

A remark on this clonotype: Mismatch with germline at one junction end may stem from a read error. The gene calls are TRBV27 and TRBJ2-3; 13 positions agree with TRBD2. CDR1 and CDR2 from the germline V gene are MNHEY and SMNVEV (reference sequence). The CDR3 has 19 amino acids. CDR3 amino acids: CASSFLRTSGRGSTDTQYF. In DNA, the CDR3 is TGTGCCAGCAGTTTTCTACGGACTAGCGGGAGAGGTAGCACAGATACACAGTATTTT.

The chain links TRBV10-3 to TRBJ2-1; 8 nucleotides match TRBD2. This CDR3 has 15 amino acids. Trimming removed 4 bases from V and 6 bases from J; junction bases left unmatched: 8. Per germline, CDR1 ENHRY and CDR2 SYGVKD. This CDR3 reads CAISGAGGRVNEQFF. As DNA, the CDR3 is TGTGCCATCAGTGGTGCGGGAGGAAGGGTCAATGAGCAGTTCTTC.

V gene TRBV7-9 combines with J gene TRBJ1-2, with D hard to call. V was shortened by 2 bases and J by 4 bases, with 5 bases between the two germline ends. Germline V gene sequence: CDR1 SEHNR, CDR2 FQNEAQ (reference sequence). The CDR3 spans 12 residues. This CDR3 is CASSLSGYGYTF. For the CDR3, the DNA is TGTGCCAGCAGCTTATCAGGCTATGGCTACACCTTC. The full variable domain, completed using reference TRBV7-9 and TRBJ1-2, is DTGVSQNPRHKITKRGQNVTFRCDPISEHNRLYWYRQTLGQGPEFLTYFQNEAQLEKSRLLSDRFSAERPKGSFSTLEIQRTEQGDSAMYLCASSLSGYGYTFGSGTRLTVV.

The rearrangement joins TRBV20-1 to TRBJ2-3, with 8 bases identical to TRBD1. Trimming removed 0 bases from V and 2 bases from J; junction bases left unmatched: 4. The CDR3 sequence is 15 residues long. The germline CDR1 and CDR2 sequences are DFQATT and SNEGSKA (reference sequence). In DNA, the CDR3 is TGCAGTGCTAGAGATCTACAGGGGGACACAGATACGCAGTATTTT. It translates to CSARDLQGDTDTQYF.

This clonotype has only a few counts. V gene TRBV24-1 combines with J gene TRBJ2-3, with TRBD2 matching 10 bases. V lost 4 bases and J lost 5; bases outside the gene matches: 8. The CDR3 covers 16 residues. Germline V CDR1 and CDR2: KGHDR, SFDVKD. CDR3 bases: TGTGCCACCAGTGACGCTATAGCGGGAGGTGGAGATACGCAGTATTTT. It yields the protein CATSDAIAGGGDTQYF.

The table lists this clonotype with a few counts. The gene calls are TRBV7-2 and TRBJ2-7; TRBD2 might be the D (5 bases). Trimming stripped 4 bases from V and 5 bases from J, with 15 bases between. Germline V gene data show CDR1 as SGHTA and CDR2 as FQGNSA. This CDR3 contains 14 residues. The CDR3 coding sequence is TGTGCCAGCAGCTCCTCGCGGGTAAGCCACGAGCAGTACTTC. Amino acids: CASSSSRVSHEQYF. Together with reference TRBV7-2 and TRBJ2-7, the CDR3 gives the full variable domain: GAGVSQSPSNKVTEKGKDVELRCDPISGHTALYWYRQSLGQGLEFLIYFQGNSAPDKSGLPSDRFSAERTGGSVSTLTIQRTQQEDSAVYLCASSSSRVSHEQYFGPGTRLTVT.